The clone carrying this TCR beta chain was found many times. CDR3 length equals 14 residues. The germline V gene has CDR1 DFQATT and CDR2 SNEGSKA (reference sequence). The V and J ends lost 0 bases and 1 base respectively, with 9 bases between them. Regarding time point: longitudinal time-point 3. A 10-nucleotide random UMI tagged transcripts in template-switch 5'RACE cDNA synthesis. In TCRdb, the 5' RACE reads were re-called with MiXCR into one record per CDR3 protein. The sample carries more than 95,000 distinct CDR3 sequences, 10% to 12% recorded once. This entry is derived from a study of neurological immune-mediated disorders.

The chain recombines TRBV20-1 with TRBJ1-1; D is unclear. The TCR originated in a female donor with HTLV-1-associated myelopathy (HAM/TSP). The sequencing sample was made of PBMCs. This CDR3 is CSARDFGRNTEAFF. The CDR3 DNA reads as TGCAGTGCTAGAGATTTTGGCAGGAACACTGAAGCTTTCTTT.